These T cell receptor beta chains were read from a single sample in a study of OX40 agonist ivuxolimab in advanced cancers. Sequencing was performed with immunoSEQ multiplex PCR; in TCRdb, only in-frame clones are kept and a portion is missing. Among about 75,000 clones listed, roughly 81% were seen once. The sample was CD4+ or CD8+ T cells sorted from blood, taken in a trial of the OX40 agonist ivuxolimab. The receptors come from an adult with an advanced solid tumor such as melanoma, head and neck, liver or kidney cancer. The CDR3 runs from the conserved cysteine through the conserved F or W. The D gene is left open where the match is weak. Clone size is stated in some rows and not others, as once, few, many or a class when expanded.

d_gene	abundance	v_gene	j_gene	CDR3aa	CDR3nt
-	few	TRBV29-1	TRBJ2-7	CSVEPYTGTQYF	TGCAGCGTTGAACCGTATACAGGGACACAGTACTTC
TRBD1	-	TRBV19	TRBJ2-7	CASSTRQGLYEQYF	TGTGCCAGTAGTACGAGACAGGGGTTGTACGAGCAGTACTTC
TRBD2	-	TRBV5-6	TRBJ2-5	CASSLAGVAGGGETQYF	TGTGCCAGCAGCTTGGCCGGAGTAGCGGGAGGTGGTGAGACCCAGTACTTC
-	-	TRBV11-2	TRBJ1-1	CASRYPSSGAGDTEAFF	TGTGCCAGCAGATATCCTTCGTCTGGGGCAGGGGACACTGAAGCTTTCTTT
-	-	TRBV28	TRBJ2-5	CASSENRGQGRSETQYF	TGTGCCAGCAGTGAAAATCGTGGGCAGGGGAGGTCAGAGACCCAGTACTTC
-	-	TRBV5-6	TRBJ2-7	CASRLSLGADEQYF	TGTGCCAGCAGATTATCTCTGGGGGCGGACGAGCAGTACTTC
TRBD1	-	TRBV20-1	TRBJ1-4	CSARGSGTGFF	TGCAGTGCTAGGGGCAGCGGGACAGGGTTTTTT
-	-	TRBV14	TRBJ2-1	CASSQGQWRAPEQFF	TGTGCCAGCAGCCAGGGTCAGTGGAGGGCCCCTGAGCAGTTCTTC
TRBD1	-	TRBV29-1	TRBJ2-7	CSVESPGTGGYEQYF	TGCAGCGTTGAATCACCCGGGACAGGGGGCTACGAGCAGTACTTC
TRBD1	-	TRBV6-1	TRBJ2-5	CASSGGQGYQETQYF	TGTGCCAGCAGTGGGGGACAGGGCTACCAAGAGACCCAGTACTTC
TRBD1	-	TRBV19	TRBJ2-7	CASRDRGYEQYF	TGTGCCAGCCGGGACAGGGGCTACGAGCAGTACTTC
-	-	TRBV29-1	TRBJ2-7	CSVESYTTYEQYF	TGCAGCGTTGAAAGTTACACCACCTACGAGCAGTACTTC
-	-	TRBV7-6	TRBJ2-2	CASSPRGGSGATTGELFF	TGTGCCAGCAGCCCCCGAGGAGGATCGGGGGCCACCACCGGGGAGCTGTTTTTT
-	few	TRBV5-1	TRBJ2-2	CASSSEGNTGELFF	TGCGCCAGCAGCTCCGAGGGGAACACCGGGGAGCTGTTTTTT
-	-	TRBV18	TRBJ2-2	CASSLRGSANTGELFF	TGTGCCAGCTCACTACGGGGTTCCGCGAACACCGGGGAGCTGTTTTTT
-	-	TRBV15	TRBJ2-7	CATSRDRGGYEQYF	TGTGCCACCAGCAGAGATCGTGGAGGGTACGAGCAGTACTTC
-	-	TRBV27	TRBJ1-2	CASSSPPGQGGDYGYTF	TGTGCCAGCAGTTCCCCCCCAGGCCAGGGAGGAGACTATGGCTACACCTTC
TRBD2	-	TRBV15	TRBJ2-2	CATRRLAVNTGELFF	TGTGCCACCAGGAGACTAGCGGTTAACACCGGGGAGCTGTTTTTT